A single sample is the source of the 3 T cell receptor beta chains below, sequenced in a study of shared clonotypes between healthy human individuals. The assay was immunoSEQ multiplex PCR, and TCRdb's table has in-frame clones only and misses some. The sample lists 1.5 million to 2.5 million clones; about 95% were seen once. Naive-designated CD8 cells lacked CD45RO, were positively enriched for CCR7, and omitted terminally differentiated effector memory CD45RA+ cells. Material: naive CD8+ T cells sorted from blood. The receptor source for this set is a man between 18 and 35 years old in good health.

Comment on this clone: The junction differs from germline at one of its ends, possibly a read error. CDR3 residues: CSSSRQDLQETQYF. The DNA of the CDR3 is TGTTCCAGCAGTAGACAGGACCTCCAAGAGACCCAGTACTTC. V usage is TRBV6-1 and J usage is TRBJ2-5, with D perhaps matching TRBD1 (6 bases). The CDR3 runs to 14 residues. CDR1 is MNHNS, CDR2 SASEGT, per germline.

This chain uses TRBV27 with TRBJ1-1; D remains unclear. The V end was cut by 5 bases, the J end by 3 bases, with 10 bases between. This CDR3 region has 13 residues. CDR1 MNHEY and CDR2 SMNVEV come from the germline V gene (reference sequence). CDR3 amino acids: CASSVGRYTEAFF. The CDR3 DNA reads as TGTGCCAGCAGTGTAGGTAGGTACACTGAAGCTTTCTTT.

The chain combines TRBV6-6 with TRBJ2-2; 7 bases align to TRBD1. The ends lost 6 bases at V and 4 bases at J; junction bases unmatched: 5. CDR3 length: 14 residues. Germline V lookup: CDR1 MNHNY, CDR2 SVGAGI (reference sequence). The CDR3 DNA reads TGTGCCAGCAGGGGACAGACCTCCACCGGGGAGCTGTTTTTT. It yields the protein CASRGQTSTGELFF.